This TCR beta chain was captured in a study of siplizumab effects on memory and regulatory T cells. Only in-frame clones appear in the TCRdb table, and some are missing; sequencing was by immunoSEQ multiplex PCR. The sample has more than 90,000 clones, about 95% seen once; the top ten hold about 1.4%. Trimming removed 5 bases from V and 6 bases from J, with 11 bases in between. The germline gives CDR1 PRHDT, CDR2 FYEKMQ (reference sequence). The length of the CDR3 is 12 residues. V and J are TRBV13 and TRBJ2-7; no clear D gene. Sequenced: non-Treg CD4+ T cells sorted from blood. This TCR was recovered from a human donor in good health. The CDR3 is CASSRSGPEQYF. For the CDR3, the DNA is TGTGCCAGCAGCCGTTCTGGGCCCGAGCAGTACTTC.